Presented here are 20 T cell receptor beta chains from one specimen sequenced in a study of cytomegalovirus exposure and HLA in healthy donors. The PCR contained 60 Vbeta and 13 Jbeta primers. Clones were sequenced by immunoSEQ multiplex PCR, and TCRdb holds only the in-frame ones, with some missing. This sample yields some 150,000 clones, of which around 75% are seen a single time; roughly 4% belongs to the top ten. What was sequenced was PBMCs. Receptors were obtained from a man aged 55 to 69 in good health and CMV-seronegative.

CDR3 sequence (DNA): TGCGCCAGCAGCTTGGCTGGTCGTACTAGCGGGAGTGTGGATACGCAGTATTTT. Its translation is CASSLAGRTSGSVDTQYF. The chain combines TRBV5-1 with TRBJ2-3, with 11 bases that match TRBD2. Germline trimming cut 0 bases from V and 6 bases from J; bases unmatched to any gene: 12. From germline, CDR1 is SGHRS and CDR2 YFSETQ. This CDR3 has 18 amino acids.

The chain links TRBV6-1 to TRBJ2-3; no definite D call. Germline V gives CDR1 MNHNS, CDR2 SASEGT. Trimming took 5 bases from V and 4 from J, leaving 16 bases between them. CDR3 length: 15 residues. The CDR3 reads CASSLAALGPDTQYF. CDR3 bases: TGTGCCAGCAGTTTGGCGGCTCTTGGTCCAGATACGCAGTATTTT.

This rearrangement joins TRBV5-8 to TRBJ1-5; the D is unclear. The V and J ends lost 4 bases and 4 bases respectively, with 18 bases between them. The CDR3 loop spans 16 amino acids. Germline V lookup: CDR1 SGHTS, CDR2 YDEGEE. The CDR3 region has the DNA TGTGCCAGCAGCCCCAAAGGGAGGACCGGGAATCAGCCCCAGCATTTT. It yields the protein CASSPKGRTGNQPQHF.

This chain connects TRBV5-1 to TRBJ1-2, with 9 bases fitting TRBD1. Trimming removed 5 bases from V and 6 bases from J; junction bases left unmatched: 8. This CDR3 contains 14 residues. The germline V gene encodes CDR1 SGHRS and CDR2 YFSETQ. CDR3 bases: TGCGCCAGCAGTTCTGACAGGGGGATCGATGGCTACACCTTC. This gives the protein CASSSDRGIDGYTF.

The rearrangement links TRBV5-4 to TRBJ2-5; 11 bases map to TRBD2. The CDR3 loop spans 17 amino acids. Losses at the gene ends were 0 bases for V and 0 bases for J; bases not matched to a gene: 4. From germline, CDR1 is SGHNT and CDR2 YYREEE (reference sequence). CDR3 loop: CASSLGPSGGYQETQYF. CDR3 sequence (DNA): TGTGCCAGCAGCTTGGGCCCTAGCGGGGGGTACCAAGAGACCCAGTACTTC.

This clone was recorded a few times. This sequence joins TRBV9 and TRBJ1-4, with D possibly matching TRBD1 (5 bases). Germline V gene lookup returns CDR1 SGDLS and CDR2 YYNGEE. Trimming took 4 bases from V and 3 from J, leaving 13 bases between them. The CDR3 totals 15 residues. CDR3 sequence reads: CASSPSGRSNEKLFF. CDR3 sequence (DNA): TGTGCCAGCAGCCCCTCAGGGCGATCTAATGAAAAACTGTTTTTT.

This rearrangement joins TRBV12-5 to TRBJ1-2; a possible D gene is TRBD1 (6 bases). The V end lost 2 bases, the J end lost 7 bases, and 11 bases lay between the germline ends. CDR1 LGHNT and CDR2 FRNRAP come from the germline V gene. The CDR3 is 13 amino acids. CDR3 loop: CASGLQGRGGYTF. The CDR3 DNA reads as TGTGCTAGTGGTTTGCAGGGGCGCGGTGGCTACACCTTC.

This clone was detected only a few times. This chain connects TRBV4-3 to TRBJ2-2; D unclear. The CDR3 extends over 14 amino acids. CDR1 and CDR2 from the germline V gene are LGHNA and YSLEER. The germline V and J ends were trimmed by 1 base and 4 bases, with 7 bases remaining between them. The CDR3 bases are TGCGCCAGCAGCCAAGGTCCAGTCACCGGGGAGCTGTTTTTT. Translation: CASSQGPVTGELFF.

Concerning this clone itself: A read error may produce the germline difference seen at one junction end. The chain combines TRBV7-9 with TRBJ2-2, with TRBD2 matching over 9 bases. CDR3 length: 16 residues. CDR1 is SEHNR, CDR2 FQNEAQ, per germline (reference sequence). In DNA, the CDR3 is TGTTCCAGCACCTACGCGGCGGGAGGGCCGGGCGGGGAGCTGTTTTTT. Amino acid sequence: CSSTYAAGGPGGELFF.

The chain recombines TRBV5-1 with TRBJ1-4; D might be TRBD1 (5 bases). Germline assignment: CDR1 SGHRS and CDR2 YFSETQ. V lost 0 bases and J lost 10, with 13 bases in between. The CDR3 totals 14 residues. The CDR3 sequence: CASSLAGQGGKLFF. The CDR3 nucleotides are TGCGCCAGCAGCTTGGCGGGCCAGGGCGGAAAACTGTTTTTT.

The CDR3 bases are TGCGCCAGCAGCCAGCGGACAGGGGCGGGTGAAAAACTGTTTTTT. Translation gives CASSQRTGAGEKLFF. The V and J genes are TRBV5-1 and TRBJ1-4; 9 bases are a match to TRBD1. This CDR3 has 15 residues. The germline V gene encodes CDR1 SGHRS and CDR2 YFSETQ. V dropped 4 bases and J dropped 7; count of bases not matched to a gene: 8. The full variable domain, with the rest looked up from reference TRBV5-1 and TRBJ1-4, is KAGVTQTPRYLIKTRGQQVTLSCSPISGHRSVSWYQQTPGQGLQFLFEYFSETQRNKGNFPGRFSGRQFSNSRSEMNVSTLELGDSALYLCASSQRTGAGEKLFFGSGTQLSVL.

V and J are TRBV11-3 and TRBJ1-1; D gene unclear. This CDR3 contains 15 residues. The germline gives CDR1 SGHNT, CDR2 YENEEA. V lost 2 bases to trimming and J lost 5 bases, with 15 bases between them. The CDR3 DNA reads as TGTGCCAGCAGCTTAAGCGGGAATGGCGGAACTGAAGCTTTCTTT. Translation gives CASSLSGNGGTEAFF.

J is TRBJ2-3 and V is TRBV28, with D hard to call. V dropped 2 bases and J dropped 6 bases, with 12 bases sitting between them. CDR3 size: 14 residues. Germline CDR1 MDHEN, CDR2 SYDVKM. CDR3 in amino acids: CASSLGGPRDTQYF. For the CDR3, the DNA is TGTGCCAGCAGTTTAGGTGGGCCTCGGGATACGCAGTATTTT.

The V call is TRBV28, the J call TRBJ2-7; 12 bases map to TRBD2. Trimming removed 0 bases from V and 2 bases from J; junction bases left unmatched: 8. The CDR3 is 18 residues long. Per the germline V gene, CDR1 is MDHEN and CDR2 is SYDVKM. CDR3 residues: CASSLWSGLAGYTYEQYF. The CDR3 coding sequence is TGTGCCAGCAGTTTATGGAGCGGACTAGCGGGATACACCTACGAGCAGTACTTC.

This clone was observed a handful of times. The chain combines TRBV7-9 with TRBJ1-2; 7 bases match TRBD1. CDR3 size: 16 residues. Germline loops: CDR1 SEHNR, CDR2 FQNEAQ (reference sequence). V gave up 0 bases and J gave up 1 base; unmatched junction bases: 5. CDR3 coding DNA: TGTGCCAGCAGCTTAGCGGGGACAGCAATTAACTATGGCTACACCTTC. Protein: CASSLAGTAINYGYTF.

The chain is built from TRBV29-1 and TRBJ2-4; D possibly corresponds to TRBD1 (5 bases). The CDR3 has 14 residues. Looked up from germline, CDR1 is SQVTM and CDR2 is ANQGSEA. Trimming removed 3 bases at V and 6 bases at J, with 15 bases between. The CDR3 bases are TGCAGCGTTGAGCGCCCGGACAAGGGAAACATTCAGTACTTC. Amino acid sequence: CSVERPDKGNIQYF.

The chain is built from TRBV29-1 and TRBJ1-2; 8 bases line up with TRBD1. With V trimmed by 1 base and J by 5 bases, 15 bases remained unmatched. This CDR3 has 17 residues. Germline CDR1 and CDR2: SQVTM and ANQGSEA. The DNA for the CDR3 is TGCAGCGTTGAAGGTTCGGCCAGCGGGGACAGGAAATATGGCTACACCTTC. Its protein is CSVEGSASGDRKYGYTF.

This clone has a handful of counts. The genes are TRBV4-1 and TRBJ1-5, with TRBD1 matching 7 bases. CDR1 and CDR2 (germline): MGHRA, YSYEKL. The CDR3 loop spans 15 amino acids. Trimming cost V 5 bases and J 2 bases; bases outside gene matches: 6. CDR3 sequence: CASSDSGTGNQPQHF. Written as DNA, the CDR3 is TGCGCCAGCAGCGATTCCGGGACAGGCAATCAGCCCCAGCATTTT.

V usage is TRBV7-2 and J usage is TRBJ1-2; possibly TRBD1 for D (5 bases). Germline-derived CDR1 and CDR2 are SGHTA and FQGNSA. V gave up 1 base and J gave up 3 bases, with 12 bases separating them. The CDR3 has 15 amino acids. CDR3 protein: CASSLGSGMDYGYTF. CDR3 coding DNA: TGTGCCAGCAGCTTAGGATCAGGGATGGACTATGGCTACACCTTC.

This chain uses TRBV6-1 with TRBJ2-1; D might be TRBD2 (6 bases). Trimming stripped 7 bases from V and 5 bases from J, with 18 bases between. Germline V gene lookup returns CDR1 MNHNS and CDR2 SASEGT. The CDR3 length is 15 residues. CDR3 nucleotide sequence: TGTGCCAGCACCCTAACACAACTAGCTGACAATGAGCAGTTCTTC. It translates to CASTLTQLADNEQFF.